This T cell receptor beta chain was captured in a study of TIL therapy for anti-PD-1-resistant metastatic lung cancer. J was trimmed by 10 bases and V by 0 bases; bases with no gene match: 10. Germline loops: CDR1 SGHAT, CDR2 FQDESV (reference sequence). The CDR3 is 18 residues long. Described time point: pre-treatment sample, taken before nivolumab and TIL therapy. The immunoSEQ assay was v3. This table comes from immunoSEQ multiplex PCR, and its TCRdb copy is limited to in-frame clones, with some not included. The sample records tens of thousands of clones, around 79% being singletons. The specimen comprised blood, sampled at baseline. V gene TRBV11-1 combines with J gene TRBJ2-1; 15 bases align to TRBD2. This TCR derives from a man between 65 and 79 years old with non-small cell lung cancer. The CDR3 here is CASSLAKGLAGGPEEQFF. The CDR3 DNA sequence: TGTGCCAGCAGCTTAGCGAAAGGACTAGCGGGAGGGCCTGAAGAGCAGTTCTTC.